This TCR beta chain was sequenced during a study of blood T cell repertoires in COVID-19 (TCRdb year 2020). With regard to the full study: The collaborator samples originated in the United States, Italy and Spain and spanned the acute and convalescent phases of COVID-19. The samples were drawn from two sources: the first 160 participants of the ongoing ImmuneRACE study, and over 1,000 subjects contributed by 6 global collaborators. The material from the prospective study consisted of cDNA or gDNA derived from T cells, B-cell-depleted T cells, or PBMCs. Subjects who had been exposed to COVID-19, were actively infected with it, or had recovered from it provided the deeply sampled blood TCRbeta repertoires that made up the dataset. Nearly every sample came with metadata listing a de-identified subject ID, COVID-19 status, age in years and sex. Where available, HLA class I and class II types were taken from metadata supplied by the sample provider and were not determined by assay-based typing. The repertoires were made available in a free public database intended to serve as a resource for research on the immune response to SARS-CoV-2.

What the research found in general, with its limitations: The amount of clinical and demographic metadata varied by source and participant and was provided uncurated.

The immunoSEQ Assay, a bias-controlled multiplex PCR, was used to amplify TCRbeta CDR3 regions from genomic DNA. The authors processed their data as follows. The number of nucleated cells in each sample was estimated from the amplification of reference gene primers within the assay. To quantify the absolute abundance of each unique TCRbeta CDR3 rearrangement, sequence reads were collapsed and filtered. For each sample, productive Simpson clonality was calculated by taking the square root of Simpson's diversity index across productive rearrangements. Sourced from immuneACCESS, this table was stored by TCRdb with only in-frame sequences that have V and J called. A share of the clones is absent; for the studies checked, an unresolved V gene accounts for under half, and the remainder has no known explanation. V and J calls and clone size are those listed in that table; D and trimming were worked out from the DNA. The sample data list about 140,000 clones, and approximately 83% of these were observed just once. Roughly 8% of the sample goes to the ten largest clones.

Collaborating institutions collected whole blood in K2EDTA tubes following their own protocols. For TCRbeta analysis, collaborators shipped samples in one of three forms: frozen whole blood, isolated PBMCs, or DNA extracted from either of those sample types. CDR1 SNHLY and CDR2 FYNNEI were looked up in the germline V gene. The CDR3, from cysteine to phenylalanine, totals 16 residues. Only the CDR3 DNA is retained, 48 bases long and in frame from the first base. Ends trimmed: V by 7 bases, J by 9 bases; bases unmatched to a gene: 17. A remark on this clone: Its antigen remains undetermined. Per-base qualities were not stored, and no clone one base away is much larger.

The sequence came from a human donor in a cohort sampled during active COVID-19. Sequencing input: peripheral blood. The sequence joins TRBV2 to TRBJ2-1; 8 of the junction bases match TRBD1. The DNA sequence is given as TGTGCCAGCAACCGACGAGGACAGGGTAGGCGGGGTGAGCAGTTCTTC. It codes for CASNRRGQGRRGEQFF. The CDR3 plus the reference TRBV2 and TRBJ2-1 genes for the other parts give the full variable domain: EPEVTQTPSHQVTQMGQEVILRCVPISNHLYFYWYRQILGQKVEFLVSFYNNEISEKSEIFDDQFSVERPDGSNFTLKIRSTKLEDSAMYFCASNRRGQGRRGEQFFGPGTRLTVL.